This T cell receptor beta chain stems from a study of siplizumab effects on memory and regulatory T cells. Study-wide results and limits: A significant reduction in alloreactive sequences traceable to unstimulated CD4+ memory cells was produced by siplizumab. Sequences below about 10^-5 frequency were poorly captured. As a result, only a minor fraction of alloreactive clones mapped to unstimulated subsets. Proliferating CD4+ or CD8+ clones, roughly 75-95% of them, lacked an assignable naive or memory phenotype. Naive T cells apparently outstripped memory cells in diversity and seemed major alloresponse contributors.

The J segment lost 8 bases and the V segment lost 6 bases, leaving 10 bases of the junction unmatched. The CDR3 has 15 amino acids. CDR1 is MNHEY and CDR2 is SMNVEV in the germline V gene (reference sequence). Only in-frame clones appear in the TCRdb table, and some are missing; sequencing was by immunoSEQ multiplex PCR. The table records some 100,000 clones, 90% to 95% of them present only once. About this clone: Its target is not known.

Sequencing was done on a sample of Tregs sorted from blood. The gene calls are TRBV27 and TRBJ2-7, with 13 bases matching TRBD2. The sequence was obtained from a human donor in good health. The CDR3 DNA reads as TGTGCCAGCAGGTCCGGGACTAGCGGGATTTATAAGCAGTACTTC. Encoded protein: CASRSGTSGIYKQYF.